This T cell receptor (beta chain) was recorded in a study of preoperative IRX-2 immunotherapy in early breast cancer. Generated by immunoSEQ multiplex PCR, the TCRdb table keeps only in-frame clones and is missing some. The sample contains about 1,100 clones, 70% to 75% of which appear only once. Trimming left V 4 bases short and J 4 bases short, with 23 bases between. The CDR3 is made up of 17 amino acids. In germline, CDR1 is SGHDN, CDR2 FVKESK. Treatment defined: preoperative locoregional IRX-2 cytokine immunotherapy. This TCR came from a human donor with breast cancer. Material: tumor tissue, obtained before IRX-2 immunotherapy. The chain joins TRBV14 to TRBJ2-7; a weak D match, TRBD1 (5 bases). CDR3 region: CASSLGANPAVEYEQYF. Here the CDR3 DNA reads TGTGCCAGCAGCCTTGGGGCTAACCCCGCTGTTGAGTACGAGCAGTACTTC.